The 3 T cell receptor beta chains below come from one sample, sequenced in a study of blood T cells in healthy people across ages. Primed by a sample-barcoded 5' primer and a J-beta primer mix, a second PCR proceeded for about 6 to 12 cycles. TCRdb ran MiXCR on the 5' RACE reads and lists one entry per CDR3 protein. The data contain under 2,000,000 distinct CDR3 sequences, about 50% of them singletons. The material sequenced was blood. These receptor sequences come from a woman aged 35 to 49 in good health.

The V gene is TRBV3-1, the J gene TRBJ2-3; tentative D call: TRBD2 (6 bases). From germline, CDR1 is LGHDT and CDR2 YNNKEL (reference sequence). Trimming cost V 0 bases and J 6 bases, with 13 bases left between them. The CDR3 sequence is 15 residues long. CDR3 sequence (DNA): TGTGCCAGCAGCCAAGAGGGGACTGGGAAGGATACGCAGTATTTT. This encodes CASSQEGTGKDTQYF.

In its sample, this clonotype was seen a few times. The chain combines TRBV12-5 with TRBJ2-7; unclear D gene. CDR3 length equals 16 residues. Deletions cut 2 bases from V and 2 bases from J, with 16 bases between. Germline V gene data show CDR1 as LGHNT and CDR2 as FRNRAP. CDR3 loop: CASGLLKPDRTYEQYF. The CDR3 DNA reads TGTGCTAGTGGTTTGCTTAAACCGGACCGGACCTACGAGCAGTACTTC.

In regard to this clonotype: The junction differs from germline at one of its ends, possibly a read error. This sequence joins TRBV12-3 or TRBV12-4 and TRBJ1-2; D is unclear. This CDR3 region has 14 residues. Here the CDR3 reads CVSSPRAAGGGYTF. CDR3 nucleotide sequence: TGTGTCAGCAGTCCGCGCGCGGCAGGCGGTGGCTACACCTTC.